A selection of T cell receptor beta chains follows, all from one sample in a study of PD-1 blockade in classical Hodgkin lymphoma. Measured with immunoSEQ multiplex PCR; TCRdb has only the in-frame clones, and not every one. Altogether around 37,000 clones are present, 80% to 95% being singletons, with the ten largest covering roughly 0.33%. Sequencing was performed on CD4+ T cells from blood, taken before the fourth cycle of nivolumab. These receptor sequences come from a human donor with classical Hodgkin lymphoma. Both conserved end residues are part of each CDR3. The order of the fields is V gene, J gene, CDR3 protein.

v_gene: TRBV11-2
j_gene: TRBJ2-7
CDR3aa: CASSSGVGEQYF

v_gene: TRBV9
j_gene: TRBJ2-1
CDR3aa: CASSVSGAYYNEQFF

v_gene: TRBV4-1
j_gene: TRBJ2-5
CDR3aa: CASSPWGTGEETQYF

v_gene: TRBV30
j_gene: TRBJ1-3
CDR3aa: CAWSPHAGNTIYF

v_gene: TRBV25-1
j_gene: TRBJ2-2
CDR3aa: CASSFQGRNTGELFF

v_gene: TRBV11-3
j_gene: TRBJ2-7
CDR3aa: CASSLDQRNEQYF

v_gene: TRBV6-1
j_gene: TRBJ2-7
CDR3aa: CASSERTGLNEQYF

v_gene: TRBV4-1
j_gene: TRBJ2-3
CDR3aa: CASSPNGRVADTQYF

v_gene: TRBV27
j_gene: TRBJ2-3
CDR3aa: CASSLTGGGTDTQYF

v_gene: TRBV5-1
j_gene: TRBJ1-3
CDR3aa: CASSSGTVSGNTIYF

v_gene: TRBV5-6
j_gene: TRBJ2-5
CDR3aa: CASSLQYQETQYF

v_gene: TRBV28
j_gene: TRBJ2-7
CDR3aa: CASRPPGGTTTYEQYF

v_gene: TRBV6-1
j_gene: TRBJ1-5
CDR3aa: CASSEQGTTAYSNQPQHF

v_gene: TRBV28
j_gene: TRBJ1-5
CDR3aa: CASSADLRFNQPQHF

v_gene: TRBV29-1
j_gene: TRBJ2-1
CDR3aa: CSASPGFEGEQFF

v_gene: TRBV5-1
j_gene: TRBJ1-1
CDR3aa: CASRGVNTEAFF

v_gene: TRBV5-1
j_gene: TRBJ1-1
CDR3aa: CASSLVAGQGLTEAFF

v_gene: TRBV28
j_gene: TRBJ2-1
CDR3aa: CASSLSGTSAAEQFF

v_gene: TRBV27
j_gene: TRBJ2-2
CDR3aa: CASSLGLAGVYTGELFF

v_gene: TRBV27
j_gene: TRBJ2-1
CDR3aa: CASSLSTGTGAPNEQFF

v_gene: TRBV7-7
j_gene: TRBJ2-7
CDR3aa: CASSPCREGPLYEQYF

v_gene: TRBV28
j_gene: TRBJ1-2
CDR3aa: CASSLWGALYGYTF

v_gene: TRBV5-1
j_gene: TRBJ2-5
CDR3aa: CASSLISGIQETQYF

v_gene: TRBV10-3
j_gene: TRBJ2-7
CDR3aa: CAISDTGLSYEQYF

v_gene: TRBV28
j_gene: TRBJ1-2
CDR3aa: CASSSAVAFYGYTF

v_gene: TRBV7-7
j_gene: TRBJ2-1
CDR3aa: CASSLRVAGDNEQFF

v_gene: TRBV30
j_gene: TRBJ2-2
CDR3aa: CAWSGNTGELFF

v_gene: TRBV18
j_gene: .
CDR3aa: CASSPVTSGGTYEQYF

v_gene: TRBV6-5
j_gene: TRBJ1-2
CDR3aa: CASRPTGGVYGYTF

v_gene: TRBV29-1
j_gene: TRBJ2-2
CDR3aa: CSVGVAGGLGGELFF

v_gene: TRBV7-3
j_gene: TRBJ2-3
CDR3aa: CASSLGRADTQYF

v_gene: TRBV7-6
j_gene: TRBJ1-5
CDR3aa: CASSLSAVGGPQHF

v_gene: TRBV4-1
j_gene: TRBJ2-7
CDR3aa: CASSQGPAGTYEQYF

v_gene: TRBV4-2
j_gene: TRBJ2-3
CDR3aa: CASSLGGRGDTDTQYF

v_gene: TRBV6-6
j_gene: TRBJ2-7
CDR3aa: CASLGTGQFRDEQYF

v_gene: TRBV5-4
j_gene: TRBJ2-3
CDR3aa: CASSFLGADTQYF

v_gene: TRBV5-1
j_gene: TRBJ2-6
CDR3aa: CASSLVRLPGANVLTF

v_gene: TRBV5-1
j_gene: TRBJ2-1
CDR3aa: CASSLEATYNEQFF

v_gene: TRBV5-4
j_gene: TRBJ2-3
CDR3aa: CASRFDRGLTDTQYF

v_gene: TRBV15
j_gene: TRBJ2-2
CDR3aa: CATSREITGELFF

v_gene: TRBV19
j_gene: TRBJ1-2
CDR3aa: CASTARRTGHNYGYTF

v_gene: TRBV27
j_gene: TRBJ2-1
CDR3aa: CASSPKRSLAFSSYNEQFF

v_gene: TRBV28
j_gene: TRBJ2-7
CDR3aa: CASSPSGTSAILGEQYF

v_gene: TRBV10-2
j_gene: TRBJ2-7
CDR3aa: CASRLGLAGGPGEQYF

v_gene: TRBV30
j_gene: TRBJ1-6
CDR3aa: CAWNGNSYNSPLHF

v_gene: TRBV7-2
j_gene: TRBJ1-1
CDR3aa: CASSPRRRNTEAFF

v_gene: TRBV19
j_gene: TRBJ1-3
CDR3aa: CASSASRSSGNTIYF

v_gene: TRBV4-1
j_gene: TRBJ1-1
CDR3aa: CASSQAQDLNTEAFF

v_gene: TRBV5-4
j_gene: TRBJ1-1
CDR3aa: CASSGDRQGSTEAFF

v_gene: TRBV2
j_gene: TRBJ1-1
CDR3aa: CASSSLRTGVEAFF

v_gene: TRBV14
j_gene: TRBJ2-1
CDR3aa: CASSHWTSGHNEQFF

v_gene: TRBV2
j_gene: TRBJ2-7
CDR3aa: CASSPTMIYEQYF

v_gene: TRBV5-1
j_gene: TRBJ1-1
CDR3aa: CASSLVVNTEAFF

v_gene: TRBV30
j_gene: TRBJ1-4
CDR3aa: CAWSVVHEKLFF

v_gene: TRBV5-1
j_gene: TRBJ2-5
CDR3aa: CASSPTAVGETQYF

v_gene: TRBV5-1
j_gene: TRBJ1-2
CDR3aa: CASSPGVSNYGYTF

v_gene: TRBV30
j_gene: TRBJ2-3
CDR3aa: CAWSIPSSGGTDTQYF